A selection of T cell receptor beta chains follows, all from one sample in a study of T cell responses to AZD1222 COVID-19 vaccine. The method was immunoSEQ multiplex PCR; TCRdb's version includes in-frame clones alone and lacks a portion of them. Here the sample spans some 130,000 clones, 75% to 95% being singletons. The sequences come from peripheral blood, collected on day 0 of AZD1222 vaccination. These receptors came from an adult in good health. Both conserved end residues are part of each CDR3. Each record gives: clone size, J gene, CDR3 length, D gene, V gene, CDR3 protein, CDR3 DNA. D genes are given only for firm matches. Expanded clones get a size class; other rows say once, few or many, or leave the size out.

>NA|TRBJ1-3|13|NA|TRBV5-4
CASHTGGGNTIYF
TGTGCCAGCCATACAGGCGGCGGAAACACCATATATTTT
>NA|TRBJ2-2|15|TRBD1|TRBV6-5
CASSPGQGDTGELFF
TGTGCCAGCAGTCCGGGACAGGGTGACACCGGGGAGCTGTTTTTT
>NA|TRBJ2-3|16|NA|TRBV4-1
CASSQWGLGGADTQYF
TGCGCCAGCAGCCAATGGGGTCTAGGAGGGGCAGATACGCAGTATTTT
>NA|TRBJ1-5|15|NA|TRBV27
CASSPQGIGNQPQHF
TGTGCCAGCAGTCCCCAGGGGATTGGTAATCAGCCCCAGCATTTT
>NA|TRBJ1-5|14|TRBD1|TRBV30
CAWSGRQGFRPQHF
TGTGCCTGGAGCGGGAGACAGGGTTTCCGGCCCCAGCATTTT
>NA|TRBJ1-2|12|TRBD1|TRBV5-1
CASSLDRGGYTF
TGCGCCAGCAGCTTAGACAGGGGCGGCTACACCTTC
>NA|TRBJ2-1|18|NA|TRBV7-6
CASSPAVRADYSYNEQFF
TGTGCCAGCAGCCCGGCCGTTAGAGCGGACTACTCTTACAATGAGCAGTTCTTC
>NA|TRBJ1-2|13|NA|TRBV10-2
CASSEGLNYGYTF
TGCGCCAGCAGTGAGGGTCTAAATTATGGCTACACCTTC
>NA|TRBJ1-1|15|NA|TRBV24-1
CATSDSRLSGLEAFF
TGTGCCACCAGTGATTCTCGTCTATCAGGGTTGGAAGCTTTCTTT
>NA|TRBJ1-6|12|NA|TRBV7-8
CASSGHGSPLHF
TGTGCCAGCAGCGGCCATGGGTCACCCCTCCACTTT
>NA|TRBJ2-7|15|NA|TRBV7-9
CASSLVSVDSGEQYF
TGTGCCAGCAGCTTAGTGTCGGTCGACTCTGGCGAGCAGTACTTC
>NA|TRBJ2-5|16|NA|TRBV5-5
CASSPETAQYQETQYF
TGTGCCAGCAGCCCCGAGACAGCTCAGTACCAAGAGACCCAGTACTTC
>few|TRBJ1-6|13|NA|TRBV29-1
CSARVTYNSPLHF
TGCAGCGCCAGGGTCACATATAATTCACCCCTCCACTTT
>few|TRBJ2-1|15|TRBD2|TRBV7-2
CASRWTSGGYNEQFF
TGTGCCAGCAGATGGACTAGCGGGGGGTACAATGAGCAGTTCTTC
>NA|TRBJ2-1|14|TRBD2|TRBV19
CASRGAGRDNEQFF
TGTGCCAGTAGGGGAGCAGGGAGGGATAATGAGCAGTTCTTC
>NA|TRBJ1-1|14|TRBD1|TRBV3-1/TRBV3-2
CASSQRQGNTEAFF
TGTGCCAGCAGCCAACGACAGGGGAACACTGAAGCTTTCTTT
>NA|TRBJ1-1|12|TRBD1|TRBV19
CASRRQGAEAFF
TGTGCCAGTAGGCGACAGGGGGCTGAAGCTTTCTTT
>NA|TRBJ1-2|11|NA|TRBV24-1
CATSGQGGYTF
TGTGCCACCAGTGGTCAGGGTGGCTACACCTTC
>NA|TRBJ1-1|12|NA|TRBV24-1
CATSDLGTEAFF
TGTGCCACCAGTGATTTGGGCACTGAAGCTTTCTTT
>NA|TRBJ1-1|13|NA|TRBV28
CASSPGEGNEAFF
TGTGCCAGCAGCCCCGGTGAGGGGAATGAAGCTTTCTTT
>once|TRBJ1-2|13|NA|TRBV3-1/TRBV3-2
CASSRDPWDGYTF
TGTGCCAGCAGCCGTGACCCATGGGATGGCTACACCTTC
>NA|TRBJ1-2|14|NA|TRBV18
CASSPGTDGYGYTF
TGTGCCAGCTCACCGGGGACGGACGGCTATGGCTACACCTTC
>NA|TRBJ1-2|15|TRBD1|TRBV7-9
CASSQTGTAEYGYTF
TGTGCCAGCAGCCAAACCGGGACAGCAGAATATGGCTACACCTTC
>NA|TRBJ2-5|13|NA|TRBV19
CASSQRVRETQYF
TGTGCCAGTAGTCAGCGGGTTAGGGAGACCCAGTACTTC
>NA|TRBJ1-1|13|NA|TRBV12-3/TRBV12-4
CASSLGANTEAFF
TGTGCCAGCAGTTTAGGAGCGAACACTGAAGCTTTCTTT
>NA|TRBJ2-7|13|NA|TRBV11-1
CASSLARPYEQYF
TGTGCCAGCAGCTTAGCCCGACCTTACGAGCAGTACTTC
>NA|TRBJ1-2|15|TRBD1|TRBV27
CANSSAGGPHHGYTF
TGTGCCAACAGTTCAGCAGGGGGCCCGCACCATGGCTACACCTTC
>NA|TRBJ2-5|15|NA|TRBV11-2
CASSLWGIDGETQYF
TGTGCCAGCAGCTTGTGGGGAATCGACGGGGAGACCCAGTACTTC
>once|TRBJ2-1|14|NA|TRBV24-1
CATSDFAHKNEQFF
TGTGCCACCAGTGATTTTGCCCATAAGAATGAGCAGTTCTTC
>NA|TRBJ2-7|12|TRBD2|TRBV5-4
CASSPTSGEQYF
TGTGCCAGCAGCCCGACTAGCGGCGAGCAGTACTTC
>NA|TRBJ2-7|15|NA|TRBV28
CASSFKGIFAYEQYF
TGTGCCAGCAGTTTTAAGGGGATCTTCGCCTACGAGCAGTACTTC
>once|TRBJ1-2|12|NA|TRBV14
CASSPQGYGYTF
TGTGCCAGCAGCCCACAGGGCTATGGCTACACCTTC
>NA|TRBJ2-1|17|NA|TRBV7-2
CASSLRRFRSSYNEQFF
TGTGCCAGCAGCTTAAGGAGGTTTAGGAGCTCCTACAATGAGCAGTTCTTC
>NA|TRBJ2-7|13|NA|TRBV30
CAWSHRDGAEQYF
TGTGCCTGGAGCCACAGGGACGGGGCCGAGCAGTACTTC
>NA|TRBJ1-1|16|NA|TRBV19
CASSIGQGYLNTEAFF
TGTGCCAGTAGTATTGGGCAGGGATACTTGAACACTGAAGCTTTCTTT
>NA|TRBJ2-7|14|NA|TRBV28
CASSLQRVGYEQYF
TGTGCCAGCAGTTTACAAAGGGTAGGCTACGAGCAGTACTTC
>NA|TRBJ1-2|15|TRBD1|TRBV18
CASSPSQGAFYGYTF
TGTGCCAGCTCACCATCACAGGGGGCATTCTATGGCTACACCTTC
>NA|TRBJ1-6|15|NA|TRBV9
CASGDFDSYNSPLHF
TGTGCCAGCGGCGACTTCGACTCCTATAATTCACCCCTCCACTTT
>NA|TRBJ2-3|11|NA|TRBV10-3
CAISAGNPQYF
TGTGCCATCAGTGCGGGAAATCCGCAGTATTTT
>NA|TRBJ2-7|12|NA|TRBV11-3
CASSLRYYEQYF
TGTGCCAGCAGCTTACGATACTACGAGCAGTACTTC
>NA|TRBJ1-5|13|NA|TRBV15
CATSGRNNQPQHF
TGTGCCACCAGCGGCAGAAACAATCAGCCCCAGCATTTT
>NA|TRBJ2-3|15|TRBD2|TRBV19
CATSGLAGGTDTQYF
TGTGCCACGTCGGGACTAGCGGGAGGTACAGATACGCAGTATTTT
>medium-sized|TRBJ2-2|14|NA|TRBV28
CASRRQTNTGELFF
TGTGCCAGCAGACGACAGACGAACACCGGGGAGCTGTTTTTT
>NA|TRBJ1-1|17|NA|TRBV7-9
CASSSMPGLGGDTEAFF
TGTGCCAGCAGCTCGATGCCGGGCCTCGGAGGGGACACTGAAGCTTTCTTT
>NA|TRBJ1-3|10|NA|TRBV30
CAWSRNTIYF
TGTGCCTGGAGCCGAAACACCATATATTTT
>NA|TRBJ1-2|13|NA|TRBV10-1
CASSRGGLEGYTF
TGCGCCAGCAGTAGGGGGGGGTTAGAGGGCTACACCTTC
>NA|TRBJ1-4|13|NA|TRBV21-1
CASRNPGMRKLFF
TGTGCCAGTAGGAATCCAGGGATGAGAAAACTGTTTTTT
>NA|TRBJ2-7|10|NA|TRBV6-5
CAKGPGEQYF
TGTGCTAAGGGGCCCGGGGAGCAGTACTTC
>NA|TRBJ1-2|10|NA|TRBV24-1
CATSDYGYTF
TGTGCCACCTCCGACTATGGCTACACCTTC